These T cell receptor beta chains were read from a single sample in a study of early T cells in non-severe SARS-CoV-2 infection. MiXCR, applied by TCRdb to the 5' RACE reads, yields one record per CDR3 protein. In the table there are tens of thousands of distinct CDR3 sequences, 3.9% of which are singletons. The source material was whole blood. These TCRs come from an adult who was a healthcare worker with PCR-confirmed SARS-CoV-2 infection or an uninfected control (not recorded which). Each CDR3 is given with its conserved first and last residue. Each record gives: D gene, J gene, clone size, V gene, CDR3 DNA, CDR3 protein. A D gene is named only where the DNA matches it firmly. Where a row states a size, it is once, few, many or the class of an expanded clone; other rows omit it.

D: TRBD1; J: TRBJ2-3; size: .; V: TRBV28; DNA: TGTGCCAGCAGTTTTCATGGGACAGACAGCACAGATACGCAGTATTTT; CDR3: CASSFHGTDSTDTQYF
D: .; J: TRBJ1-1; size: many; V: TRBV6-5; DNA: TGTGCCAGCAGGTCCAGGGGTGAAGGTGAAGCTTTCTTT; CDR3: CASRSRGEGEAFF
D: TRBD1; J: TRBJ1-2; size: many; V: TRBV6-1; DNA: TGTGCCAGCAGTGAATGGGGACAGCGTGCTAACTATGGCTACACCTTC; CDR3: CASSEWGQRANYGYTF
D: TRBD1; J: TRBJ1-2; size: many; V: TRBV27; DNA: TGTGCCAGCACCCCTTCAGGGGGTTATGGCTACACCTTC; CDR3: CASTPSGGYGYTF
D: .; J: TRBJ1-3; size: many; V: TRBV11-2; DNA: TGTGCCAGCAGCTTAGAGGCGGCAGGAGTGAGAGGAAACACCATATATTTT; CDR3: CASSLEAAGVRGNTIYF
D: .; J: TRBJ1-4; size: .; V: TRBV27; DNA: TGTGCCAGCAGTTTATCTCCGGGGATTTATGAAAAACTGTTTTTT; CDR3: CASSLSPGIYEKLFF
D: .; J: TRBJ2-1; size: many; V: TRBV6-5; DNA: TGTGCCAGCAGACCGAGACTAGATTACAATGAGCAGTTCTTC; CDR3: CASRPRLDYNEQFF
D: .; J: TRBJ2-1; size: many; V: TRBV21-1; DNA: TGTGCCAGCAGCAAATGGAACCAACGGAATGAGCAGTTCTTC; CDR3: CASSKWNQRNEQFF
D: .; J: TRBJ1-4; size: many; V: TRBV12-3/TRBV12-4; DNA: TGTGCCAGCAGAAAATGGACAGACTCTAATGAAAAACTGTTTTTT; CDR3: CASRKWTDSNEKLFF
D: TRBD1; J: TRBJ2-6; size: .; V: TRBV11-2; DNA: TGTGCCAGCCACCCCTTGGGACAGCCCTCTGGGGCCAACGTCCTGACTTTC; CDR3: CASHPLGQPSGANVLTF
D: TRBD2; J: TRBJ2-3; size: .; V: TRBV11-2; DNA: TGTGCCAGCAGCCCATGGGGGGGAAGAGATACGCAGTATTTT; CDR3: CASSPWGGRDTQYF
D: TRBD1; J: TRBJ2-7; size: many; V: TRBV7-8; DNA: TGTGCCAGCAGCGCGAGGGGGCGCGACGAGCAGTACTTC; CDR3: CASSARGRDEQYF
D: .; J: TRBJ1-2; size: many; V: TRBV20-1; DNA: TGCAGTGCTAGAGATTGGTCAGAGGGGGACTATGGCTACACCTTC; CDR3: CSARDWSEGDYGYTF
D: .; J: TRBJ2-3; size: .; V: TRBV6-2/TRBV6-3; DNA: TGTGCCAGCAGTTACTCGGAGAGCACAGATACGCAGTATTTT; CDR3: CASSYSESTDTQYF
D: .; J: TRBJ1-5; size: many; V: TRBV20-1; DNA: TGCAGCACTGGCGACAGTAGCAATCAGCCCCAGCATTTT; CDR3: CSTGDSSNQPQHF
D: .; J: TRBJ2-3; size: .; V: TRBV7-2; DNA: TGTGCCAGCAGCTTACAGGGGCCCAATACGCAGTATTTT; CDR3: CASSLQGPNTQYF
D: TRBD2; J: TRBJ2-1; size: .; V: TRBV28; DNA: TGTGCCAGCAGCCCCGAAGGGCGGGAGGGATACAATGAGCAGTTCTTC; CDR3: CASSPEGREGYNEQFF
D: .; J: TRBJ2-3; size: many; V: TRBV7-2; DNA: TGTGCCAGCAGCTTAGTTGGCGGGGCTTGGACAGATACGCAGTATTTT; CDR3: CASSLVGGAWTDTQYF
D: .; J: TRBJ2-1; size: many; V: TRBV20-1; DNA: TGCAGTGCTAGAGATATCGATCGGGGACATACCAATGAGCAGTTCTTC; CDR3: CSARDIDRGHTNEQFF
D: .; J: TRBJ2-1; size: .; V: TRBV7-2; DNA: TGTGCCAGCAGCTTTATCGGGTCGTACAATGAGCAGTTCTTC; CDR3: CASSFIGSYNEQFF
D: .; J: TRBJ2-3; size: many; V: TRBV11-3; DNA: TGTGCCAGCAGCTTACGACAGGTTAGCACAGATACGCAGTATTTT; CDR3: CASSLRQVSTDTQYF
D: TRBD1; J: TRBJ2-7; size: many; V: TRBV9; DNA: TGTGCCAGCAGCCCCCGGACAGGGGAGTCGTACGAGCAGTACTTC; CDR3: CASSPRTGESYEQYF
D: TRBD2; J: TRBJ2-7; size: many; V: TRBV7-2; DNA: TGTGCCAGCAGCTTGTTGGGACTAGCGGGAGTTGGCTCCTACGAGCAGTACTTC; CDR3: CASSLLGLAGVGSYEQYF
D: .; J: TRBJ1-3; size: many; V: TRBV7-2; DNA: TGTGCCAGCAGCTTAGCCGCTAGCTCTGGAAACACCATATATTTT; CDR3: CASSLAASSGNTIYF
D: TRBD2; J: TRBJ2-5; size: many; V: TRBV20-1; DNA: TGCAGTGCTAGCCGGACTAGCGGGGAGACCCAGTACTTC; CDR3: CSASRTSGETQYF
D: .; J: TRBJ1-2; size: many; V: TRBV6-5; DNA: TGTGCCAGCAGTTACCTCTATGGCTACACCTTC; CDR3: CASSYLYGYTF
D: .; J: TRBJ1-6; size: .; V: TRBV7-2; DNA: TGTGCCAGCAGCTTAGTACCGGGGGGAGATTCACCCCTCCACTTT; CDR3: CASSLVPGGDSPLHF
D: .; J: TRBJ2-2; size: many; V: TRBV5-1; DNA: TGCGCCAGCAGCCCCCGGACTTGGGACACCGGGGAGCTGTTTTTT; CDR3: CASSPRTWDTGELFF
D: .; J: TRBJ1-2; size: many; V: TRBV11-2; DNA: TGTGCCAGCAGCTTACCGGGATCCCACTATGGCTACACCTTC; CDR3: CASSLPGSHYGYTF
D: TRBD1; J: TRBJ2-3; size: .; V: TRBV10-3; DNA: TGTGCCATCAGCCAGGGGGCACAGGCAACAGATACGCAGTATTTT; CDR3: CAISQGAQATDTQYF
D: .; J: TRBJ2-1; size: many; V: TRBV7-2; DNA: TGTGCCAGCAGCCGCGATATCTATGAGCAGTTCTTC; CDR3: CASSRDIYEQFF